Sequencing of this TCR beta chain was carried out in a study of chemoradiotherapy in HPV16-positive cancers. Study-wide results and caveats: Candidate HPV-specific clones and E7-related TCR motifs grew in tumor during treatment.

Sequenced by immunoSEQ multiplex PCR; TCRdb stores in-frame clones only, minus some. The data contain tens of thousands of clones, 80% to 90% of them singletons. Samples were taken several times over chemoradiotherapy. The CDR3 covers 12 residues. V lost 7 bases, J lost 5 bases, and 11 bases lay in between. Germline V gives CDR1 SNHLY, CDR2 FYNNEI. Notes on this clone: Its matching antigen is unknown.

Sequenced here: blood, sampled from a patient who underwent chemoradiotherapy. The chain employs TRBV2 and TRBJ2-5; D is possibly TRBD2 (5 bases). The receptor's source is a human donor with HPV-associated anogenital cancer. This CDR3 is CASKWGAETQYF. Written as DNA, the CDR3 is TGTGCCAGCAAGTGGGGAGCGGAGACCCAGTACTTC.